These 19 T cell receptor beta chains were sequenced from one sample in a study of cytomegalovirus exposure and HLA in healthy donors. Use of 60 Vbeta and 13 Jbeta primers characterized the PCR. Using immunoSEQ multiplex PCR, the repertoire was profiled, and TCRdb retains in-frame clones only, with some absent. This table holds fewer than 110,000 clones, around 74% found once. Sequencing was done on a sample of PBMCs. These receptors were taken from a middle-aged woman in good health and CMV-seropositive.

The chain has TRBV18 and TRBJ2-5, with 7 positions matching TRBD1. Germline V gene data show CDR1 as KGHSH and CDR2 as LQKENI. J lost 1 base, V lost 1 base, and 3 bases had no gene match. CDR3 size: 15 residues. The CDR3 bases are TGTGCCAGCTCACCACAAGGGACAGCCCAAGAGACCCAGTACTTC. This sequence encodes CASSPQGTAQETQYF.

The J gene is TRBJ1-1, the V gene TRBV18; D gene ambiguous. V was clipped by 4 bases and J by 1 base, with 10 bases between them. The length of the CDR3 is 14 residues. In germline, CDR1 is KGHSH, CDR2 LQKENI. The CDR3 is CASSRTNGNTEAFF. DNA of the CDR3: TGTGCCAGCTCACGCACCAACGGGAACACTGAAGCTTTCTTT.

The chain carries TRBV5-5 and TRBJ1-2; the D is unclear. The CDR3 loop spans 13 amino acids. The V end lost 0 bases, the J end lost 6 bases, and 9 bases lay between the germline ends. In germline, CDR1 is SGHKS, CDR2 YYEKEE (reference sequence). CDR3 in amino acids: CASSLGTVNGYTF. The CDR3 region has the DNA TGTGCCAGCAGCTTGGGAACAGTCAATGGCTACACCTTC.

The rearrangement joins TRBV19 to TRBJ2-1; 9 bases are a match to TRBD2. The CDR3 contains 13 residues. The J segment lost 8 bases and the V segment lost 9 bases, leaving 8 bases of the junction unmatched. In germline, CDR1 is LNHDA, CDR2 SQIVND (reference sequence). The CDR3 DNA follows: TGTGCCAGCAGAGGGACTAGCAAACATGAGCAGTTCTTC. As protein: CASRGTSKHEQFF.

The chain recombines TRBV2 with TRBJ2-6; D unclear. CDR3 size: 13 residues. V dropped 7 bases and J dropped 5 bases, with 9 bases sitting between them. CDR1 SNHLY and CDR2 FYNNEI come from the germline V gene. In DNA form, the CDR3 reads TGTGCCAGCACCCCTCTAAGGGCCAACGTCCTGACTTTC. Translation: CASTPLRANVLTF.

This chain joins TRBV5-1 and TRBJ2-7; TRBD2 aligns across 13 bases. V lost 4 bases and J lost 4; bases outside the gene matches: 11. This CDR3 comprises 17 residues. The germline gives CDR1 SGHRS, CDR2 YFSETQ. The CDR3 nucleotides read TGCGCCAGCAGCGCGCCGGGACTAGCGGGGCGGGTTTACGAGCAGTACTTC. This sequence encodes CASSAPGLAGRVYEQYF. The full variable domain, completed using reference TRBV5-1 and TRBJ2-7, is KAGVTQTPRYLIKTRGQQVTLSCSPISGHRSVSWYQQTPGQGLQFLFEYFSETQRNKGNFPGRFSGRQFSNSRSEMNVSTLELGDSALYLCASSAPGLAGRVYEQYFGPGTRLTVT.

Remarks on this clone: The same CDR3 can be traced to other DNA sequences in this sample. This chain links TRBV7-6 with TRBJ1-6; perhaps TRBD1 as D (6 bases). The CDR3 is 15 amino acids. Trimming cost V 3 bases and J 3 bases, with 9 bases left between them. Germline V gives CDR1 SGHVS, CDR2 FNYEAQ. Here the CDR3 reads CASSLETGYNSPLHF. CDR3 sequence (DNA): TGTGCCAGCAGCTTGGAGACAGGCTATAATTCACCCCTCCACTTT.

CDR3 sequence (DNA): TGTGCCAGCAGTTTCAGGGGGTCCGACGTTTCACCCCTCCACTTT. As protein: CASSFRGSDVSPLHF. The chain links TRBV28 to TRBJ1-6, with TRBD1 identical over 7 bases. The CDR3 has 15 residues. Germline V lookup: CDR1 MDHEN, CDR2 SYDVKM. Trimming took 3 bases from V and 9 from J; bases not matched to a gene: 8.

The chain's CDR3 is CATSRHVATDEQYF. DNA for the CDR3: TGTGCCACCAGCCGACATGTGGCAACCGACGAGCAGTACTTC. V and J are TRBV15 and TRBJ2-7; no definite D call. The CDR3 extends over 14 amino acids. Germline loops: CDR1 LNHNV, CDR2 YYDKDF (reference sequence). Trimming removed 5 bases from V and 5 bases from J, with 16 bases in between. The complete variable domain, with remaining parts taken from reference TRBV15 and TRBJ2-7, reads DAMVIQNPRYQVTQFGKPVTLSCSQTLNHNVMYWYQQKSSQAPKLLFHYYDKDFNNEADTPDNFQSRRPNTSFCFLDIRSPGLGDTAMYLCATSRHVATDEQYFGPGTRLTVT.

This chain uses TRBV5-6 with TRBJ2-7, with D perhaps TRBD1 (5 bases). The length of the CDR3 is 15 residues. Deletions cut 3 bases from V and 2 bases from J, with 15 bases between. The germline V gene encodes CDR1 SGHDT and CDR2 YYEEEE. CDR3 sequence: CASSSRWGGTYEQYF. In nucleotides, the CDR3 is TGTGCCAGCAGCTCCCGGTGGGGCGGAACCTACGAGCAGTACTTC.

The chain is built from TRBV6-6 and TRBJ1-2; D is unclear. CDR3 size: 15 residues. Trimming left V 0 bases short and J 8 bases short, with 16 bases between. Germline V gives CDR1 MNHNY, CDR2 SVGAGI (reference sequence). CDR3 sequence: CASSYSTAGKGGYTF. The CDR3 DNA sequence: TGTGCCAGCAGTTACTCGACGGCGGGGAAGGGAGGCTACACCTTC.

This clone was picked up one time. The chain joins TRBV7-9 to TRBJ2-2, with a weak D call TRBD1 (5 bases). This CDR3 is 12 amino acids long. The ends were cut back, 5 bases at V and 7 bases at J, with 8 bases in the middle. Germline CDR1 and CDR2: SEHNR and FQNEAQ (reference sequence). The DNA of the CDR3 is TGTGCCAGCAGCACAGGCAGCGGGGAGCTGTTTTTT. The encoded protein is CASSTGSGELFF.

The chain recombines TRBV5-1 with TRBJ2-1; D gene uncertain. There are 19 residues in the CDR3. V lost 0 bases and J lost 0, with 19 bases in between. CDR1 SGHRS and CDR2 YFSETQ come from the germline V gene. For the CDR3, the DNA is TGCGCCAGCAGCTTGGCCTTGGATAAGCTCCCTAGCTCCTACAATGAGCAGTTCTTC. It codes for CASSLALDKLPSSYNEQFF.

J is TRBJ1-3 and V is TRBV19; D remains unclear. Deletions cut 10 bases from V and 0 bases from J, with 10 bases between. This CDR3 region has 13 residues. CDR1 and CDR2 (germline): LNHDA, SQIVND (reference sequence). The CDR3 coding sequence is TGTGCCACCGGGGAGAACTCTGGAAACACCATATATTTT. Translating gives CATGENSGNTIYF.

The rearrangement joins TRBV4-2 to TRBJ1-6; weak D call: TRBD1 (6 bases). The germline V gene has CDR1 LGHNA and CDR2 YNFKEQ. Trimming cost V 1 base and J 5 bases, with 15 bases left between them. This CDR3 is built from 17 residues. CDR3 in amino acids: CASSQAEDSANNSPLHF. The CDR3, as DNA: TGTGCCAGCAGCCAAGCGGAGGACAGCGCGAATAATTCACCCCTCCACTTT.

The J gene is TRBJ1-6, the V gene TRBV7-9; a possible D gene is TRBD1 (6 bases). Germline CDR1 reads SEHNR; CDR2 reads FQNEAQ (reference sequence). The CDR3 loop spans 13 amino acids. V gave up 5 bases and J gave up 8 bases, with 10 bases separating them. The CDR3 is CASSQGRDSPLHF. CDR3 in DNA: TGTGCCAGCAGCCAGGGGAGAGATTCACCCCTCCACTTT. Complete variable domain (other parts from reference TRBV7-9 and TRBJ1-6): DTGVSQNPRHKITKRGQNVTFRCDPISEHNRLYWYRQTLGQGPEFLTYFQNEAQLEKSRLLSDRFSAERPKGSFSTLEIQRTEQGDSAMYLCASSQGRDSPLHFGNGTRLTVT.

The chain recombines TRBV7-2 with TRBJ2-7; TRBD2 might be the D (6 bases). The CDR3 runs 13 residues. The ends were cut back, 1 base at V and 3 bases at J, with 7 bases in the middle. The germline gives CDR1 SGHTA, CDR2 FQGNSA. CDR3 sequence reads: CASSLGRGYEQYF. CDR3 bases: TGTGCCAGCAGCTTAGGGCGGGGCTACGAGCAGTACTTC.

The chain couples TRBV7-2 to TRBJ1-6, with a weak D call TRBD1 (5 bases). This CDR3 spans 15 amino acids. Germline V gene sequence: CDR1 SGHTA, CDR2 FQGNSA. Trimming left V 5 bases short and J 2 bases short, with 10 bases between. CDR3 nucleotides: TGTGCCAGCAGCGGGCGGGACGCCTATAATTCACCCCTCCACTTT. Protein: CASSGRDAYNSPLHF.

The chain links TRBV28 to TRBJ2-1; TRBD1 matches at 7 bases. The CDR3 contains 14 residues. CDR1 MDHEN and CDR2 SYDVKM come from the germline V gene. V gave up 4 bases and J gave up 8 bases; unmatched junction bases: 8. CDR3 in amino acids: CASSSPQGVDEQFF. The CDR3 DNA reads TGTGCCAGCAGTTCCCCCCAGGGGGTCGATGAGCAGTTCTTC.